This T cell receptor (beta chain) derives from a study of T cells in Graves' hyperthyroidism and ophthalmopathy. V shed 7 bases and J 1 base; nucleotides not matched to a gene: 11. CDR3 length equals 16 residues. Germline CDR1 and CDR2: LNHDA and SQIVND (reference sequence). This clonotype was recorded a few times. TCR beta CDR3 regions were amplified from RNA transcripts. The TCR CDR3 was amplified in a first-round RT-PCR using the HTBI primer set. One entry per CDR3 protein, called by TCRdb with MiXCR from the multiplex PCR reads. The sample lists roughly 400,000 distinct CDR3 sequences, more than 12% occurring once.

The gene calls are TRBV19 and TRBJ1-1; TRBD1 aligns across 8 bases. The specimen was blood. This sequence originates from a man aged 50 or older with Graves' ophthalmopathy. The CDR3 DNA reads as TGTGCCAGTACGCGTATGACAGGGGACTCGAACACTGAAGCTTTCTTT. This translates into CASTRMTGDSNTEAFF.